The 18 T cell receptor beta chains in this list originate from one sample, sequenced in a study of identical twins. Each CDR3 protein gets one entry after TCRdb re-called the 5' RACE reads with MiXCR. The profile covers fewer than 900,000 distinct CDR3 sequences, with around 20% appearing a single time and 4% to 5.5% taken by the ten largest. The same sample was also studied in work on T cells expressing NK-cell markers.

Sequencing input: PBMCs. These receptors were taken from a woman aged 18-30 years in good health.

This clonotype was counted ten times or more. The rearrangement uses TRBV29-1 and TRBJ2-5; TRBD1 is a possible D gene (6 bases). The CDR3 runs to 12 residues. Germline CDR1 SQVTM, CDR2 ANQGSEA. The V and J ends lost 7 bases and 2 bases respectively, with 11 bases between them. CDR3 protein: CSGQRGQETQYF. The CDR3 nucleotides are TGCAGCGGGCAGAGGGGGCAAGAGACCCAGTACTTC. Filled out from reference TRBV29-1 and TRBJ2-5, the complete variable domain reads SAVISQKPSRDICQRGTSLTIQCQVDSQVTMMFWYRQQPGQSLTLIATANQGSEATYESGFVIDKFPISRPNLTFSTLTVSNMSPEDSSIYLCSGQRGQETQYFGPGTRLLVL.

This rearrangement joins TRBV20-1 to TRBJ1-2; 7 bases align to TRBD1. The V gene end was trimmed by 5 bases and the J gene end by 2 bases; junction bases not matched to a gene: 11. The CDR3 is 15 amino acids. Germline CDR1 reads DFQATT; CDR2 reads SNEGSKA (reference sequence). CDR3 region: CSAPEGQFLNYGYTF. Written as DNA, the CDR3 is TGCAGTGCTCCGGAGGGACAGTTCCTAAACTATGGCTACACCTTC.

The genes are TRBV15 and TRBJ2-7; 7 bases align to TRBD2. The CDR3 is 16 amino acids. Germline V CDR1 and CDR2: LNHNV, YYDKDF (reference sequence). V dropped 5 bases and J dropped 6; count of bases not matched to a gene: 16. The CDR3 nucleotides read TGTGCCACCAGCGACCTTTATCAGGGAGGGGTAAGCGAGCAGTACTTC. The encoded protein is CATSDLYQGGVSEQYF.

V usage is TRBV30 and J usage is TRBJ2-1; no reliable D call. The CDR3 loop spans 12 amino acids. V was trimmed by 0 bases and J by 6 bases, leaving 6 bases between them. Germline V gene data show CDR1 as GTSNPN and CDR2 as SVGIG (reference sequence). In DNA, the CDR3 is TGTGCCTGGAGTGTAAGGCGCAATGAGCAGTTCTTC. Protein: CAWSVRRNEQFF.

The chain employs TRBV10-2 and TRBJ2-7, with a tentative D call TRBD1 (5 bases). There are 15 residues in the CDR3. With 9 bases removed from V and 5 bases from J, the gap between germline ends came to 23 bases. Germline lookup yields CDR1 WSHSY and CDR2 SAAADI. The CDR3 bases are TGCGCCAGTATCCACCCCGGGCAGGGTTCGGACGAGCAGTACTTC. Translating gives CASIHPGQGSDEQYF.

This clonotype came up a few times. The J gene is TRBJ1-2, the V gene TRBV7-2; a weak D match, TRBD1 (5 bases). Trimming removed 8 bases at V and 7 bases at J, with 14 bases between. CDR1 and CDR2 from the germline V gene are SGHTA and FQGNSA. The CDR3 is made up of 12 amino acids. The CDR3 DNA reads TGTGCCAGCGGGGGACCCTGGGGTGGCTACACCTTC. Its translation is CASGGPWGGYTF.

The genes are TRBV20-1 and TRBJ2-1, with 13 bases lining up with TRBD2. This CDR3 contains 16 residues. The trim removed 2 bases at V and 10 bases at J, leaving 11 bases unmatched. The germline V gene has CDR1 DFQATT and CDR2 SNEGSKA (reference sequence). The CDR3 coding sequence is TGCAGTGCTAGAAATGAGGGGACTAGCGGGATTGACGAGCAGTTCTTC. Translation: CSARNEGTSGIDEQFF.

Regarding this clonotype: A clone one base away is much larger, so this may be a read error. V gene TRBV7-2 combines with J gene TRBJ2-7; D possibly corresponds to TRBD2 (5 bases). Germline V lookup: CDR1 SGHTA, CDR2 FQGNSA. The CDR3 extends over 15 amino acids. Trimming left V 5 bases short and J 5 bases short, with 19 bases between. CDR3: CASSLLLTGSDEQYF. In DNA form, the CDR3 reads TGTGCCAGCAGCCTCCTTTTAACGGGATCCGACGAGCAGTACTTC.

This chain links TRBV4-1 with TRBJ2-1; D is uncertain. Germline V gene sequence: CDR1 MGHRA, CDR2 YSYEKL. The CDR3 consists of 13 residues. Trimming took 3 bases from V and 7 from J, leaving 10 bases between them. Here the CDR3 DNA reads TGCGCCAGCAGCCAGGGTACCCCTAATGAGCAGTTCTTC. This codes for CASSQGTPNEQFF.

The chain uses TRBV24-1 and TRBJ2-5; D remains ambiguous. The CDR3 consists of 13 residues. The V gene's germline CDR1 is KGHDR and CDR2 SFDVKD. V shed 5 bases and J shed 2 bases, with 8 bases lying between them. CDR3 amino acids: CATSAHGQETQYF. The CDR3 DNA is TGTGCCACCAGTGCACATGGACAAGAGACCCAGTACTTC.

This clonotype has just a few counts. This chain uses TRBV20-1 with TRBJ2-7; D may be TRBD2 (5 bases). Germline CDR1 and CDR2: DFQATT and SNEGSKA (reference sequence). V was clipped by 0 bases and J by 4 bases, with 13 bases between them. The CDR3 loop spans 14 amino acids. The CDR3 coding sequence is TGCAGTGCTAGAGAGGGCGGGCCGTCGTACGAGCAGTACTTC. Encoded protein: CSAREGGPSYEQYF.

The rearrangement links TRBV7-2 to TRBJ2-7; no clear D. The germline V gene encodes CDR1 SGHTA and CDR2 FQGNSA. Deletions cut 1 base from V and 8 bases from J, with 9 bases between. The CDR3 loop spans 12 amino acids. The CDR3 bases are TGTGCCAGCAGCTTAGGCCGAGGAAAGCAGTACTTC. Translated, it gives CASSLGRGKQYF.

This chain links TRBV10-3 with TRBJ2-7; 9 nucleotides match TRBD1. The CDR3 covers 14 residues. Germline loops: CDR1 ENHRY, CDR2 SYGVKD. V lost 4 bases, J lost 5 bases, and 6 bases stayed unmatched. The CDR3 is CAISGGTGQNEQYF. CDR3 bases: TGTGCCATCAGTGGAGGGACAGGGCAAAACGAGCAGTACTTC.

In its sample, this clonotype was seen a few times. CDR3 sequence: CSVIPGGNEQFF. CDR3 coding DNA: TGCAGCGTTATTCCGGGAGGGAATGAGCAGTTCTTC. This chain joins TRBV29-1 and TRBJ2-1, with TRBD2 identical over 8 bases. The V segment lost 5 bases and the J segment 7 bases; nucleotides outside the gene matches: 4. This CDR3 is 12 amino acids long. CDR1 SQVTM and CDR2 ANQGSEA come from the germline V gene.

V and J are TRBV7-8 and TRBJ2-3, with D hard to call. Germline values: CDR1 SGHVS, CDR2 FQNEAQ. The CDR3 is made up of 16 amino acids. The V gene lost 2 bases and the J gene lost 4 bases, with 16 bases spanning the gap. The CDR3: CASSLRSTTLPDTQYF. DNA of the CDR3: TGTGCCAGCAGCTTAAGAAGCACAACCCTCCCAGATACGCAGTATTTT.

J is TRBJ1-4 and V is TRBV5-1; D remains ambiguous. V was clipped by 2 bases and J by 14 bases, with 13 bases between them. Germline V gene data show CDR1 as SGHRS and CDR2 as YFSETQ. The CDR3 totals 12 residues. The CDR3 DNA reads as TGCGCCAGCAGCTTAGCGCGGGTCCCCCTGTTTTTT. Protein sequence: CASSLARVPLFF.

V gene TRBV20-1 combines with J gene TRBJ1-2; D possibly corresponds to TRBD1 (5 bases). V lost 6 bases and J 8 bases, leaving 19 bases between the germline ends. The CDR3 has 13 amino acids. The V gene's germline CDR1 is DFQATT and CDR2 SNEGSKA (reference sequence). CDR3 in amino acids: CSAPPQAAGGYTF. CDR3 sequence (DNA): TGCAGTGCCCCTCCACAGGCTGCGGGGGGCTACACCTTC.

The chain carries TRBV7-2 and TRBJ2-1, with 11 bases that match TRBD2. The CDR3 loop spans 14 amino acids. V was clipped by 4 bases and J by 5 bases; unmatched bases: 1. The germline gives CDR1 SGHTA, CDR2 FQGNSA. In DNA form, the CDR3 reads TGTGCCAGCAGCTCTAGCGGGAGGCACAATGAGCAGTTCTTC. Translated: CASSSSGRHNEQFF.